The 19 T cell receptor beta chains listed next were all sequenced from one sample in a study of spatial heterogeneity in lung cancer. MiXCR, applied by TCRdb to the 5' RACE reads, yields one record per CDR3 protein. The sample holds roughly 9,900 distinct CDR3 sequences, 8.6% seen once. The time point here: sample taken at primary tumor resection. The sequenced material consisted of unsorted whole RNA from tumor, nontumor lung or frozen PBMC. The sample consisted of PBMCs, taken at surgery. The receptors come from a male donor with early-stage non-small cell lung cancer.

This clonotype was counted a few times. The genes are TRBV7-2 and TRBJ2-3; D uncertain. Germline CDR1 and CDR2: SGHTA and FQGNSA. The CDR3 has 13 residues. The germline V and J ends were trimmed by 5 bases and 2 bases, with 8 bases remaining between them. This CDR3 reads CASSPEITDTQYF. CDR3 nucleotide sequence: TGTGCCAGCAGCCCAGAGATCACAGATACGCAGTATTTT.

This clonotype has a count of ten or more. The gene calls are TRBV7-3 and TRBJ2-7; D unresolved. CDR1 and CDR2 from the germline V gene are SGHTA and FQGTGA. The CDR3 spans 13 residues. V lost 2 bases to trimming and J lost 0 bases, with 5 bases between them. DNA of the CDR3: TGTGCCAGCAGCTTATCTAGCTCCTACGAGCAGTACTTC. Protein: CASSLSSSYEQYF.

In its sample, this clonotype was seen many times. In DNA form, the CDR3 reads TGTGCCAGCAGCGAGGCACTGAGCTCCATGGAGACCCAGTACTTC. Translation: CASSEALSSMETQYF. J is TRBJ2-5 and V is TRBV7-9; D call uncertain. Trimming removed 5 bases from V and 5 bases from J, with 18 bases in between. CDR3 size: 15 residues. Germline CDR1 reads SEHNR; CDR2 reads FQNEAQ (reference sequence).

Ten or more counts support this clonotype. This sequence joins TRBV7-2 and TRBJ2-5; the D is unclear. This CDR3 spans 14 amino acids. V lost 1 base and J 2 bases, leaving 8 bases between the germline ends. Germline assignment: CDR1 SGHTA and CDR2 FQGNSA. Here the CDR3 reads CASSLGGIQETQYF. CDR3 sequence (DNA): TGTGCCAGCAGCTTAGGGGGTATACAAGAGACCCAGTACTTC.

The rearrangement uses TRBV27 and TRBJ2-6, with a weak D call TRBD2 (6 bases). V gave up 9 bases and J gave up 3 bases, with 12 bases separating them. Germline CDR1 and CDR2: MNHEY and SMNVEV (reference sequence). This CDR3 has 14 residues. The CDR3 is CASAWGGGANVLTF. The CDR3 nucleotides are TGTGCCAGTGCCTGGGGAGGTGGGGCCAACGTCCTGACTTTC.

This clonotype occurred many times. CDR3 nucleotides: TGTGCCAGCAGCTGGGGACATGTCGGCGGGGAGCTGTTTTTT. Encoded protein: CASSWGHVGGELFF. This chain connects TRBV5-5 to TRBJ2-2, with D perhaps matching TRBD1 (6 bases). The V gene lost 3 bases and the J gene lost 7 bases, with 13 bases spanning the gap. Germline V gene sequence: CDR1 SGHKS, CDR2 YYEKEE (reference sequence). The CDR3 loop spans 14 amino acids.

This clonotype was detected many times. The rearrangement joins TRBV25-1 to TRBJ1-2; maybe TRBD1 (5 bases). V lost 4 bases and J 8 bases, leaving 11 bases between the germline ends. This CDR3 comprises 12 residues. CDR1 is MGHDK and CDR2 is SYGVNS in the germline V gene. The CDR3 here is CASSVAPGGYTF. CDR3 DNA sequence: TGTGCCAGCAGTGTCGCCCCAGGGGGCTACACCTTC.

There are many counts of this clonotype. The chain recombines TRBV9 with TRBJ2-3; D not resolved. The germline V and J ends were trimmed by 0 bases and 2 bases, with 4 bases remaining between them. This CDR3 spans 13 amino acids. The V gene's germline CDR1 is SGDLS and CDR2 YYNGEE. The chain's CDR3 is CASSVGPTDTQYF. CDR3 DNA sequence: TGTGCCAGCAGCGTAGGTCCCACAGATACGCAGTATTTT.

This clonotype counts as medium-sized. The CDR3 here is CSASEPGTISYEQYF. As DNA, the CDR3 is TGCAGTGCTAGTGAGCCAGGGACCATCTCCTACGAGCAGTACTTC. The chain has TRBV20-1 and TRBJ2-7; the D call may be TRBD1 or TRBD2 (5 bases each). V dropped 3 bases and J dropped 0 bases, with 15 bases sitting between them. The germline V gene encodes CDR1 DFQATT and CDR2 SNEGSKA (reference sequence). The CDR3 extends over 15 amino acids.

The J gene is TRBJ2-3, the V gene TRBV28, with D uncertain. The CDR3 length is 11 residues. V lost 2 bases, J lost 5 bases, and 2 bases lay in between. The germline V gene has CDR1 MDHEN and CDR2 SYDVKM. The DNA of the CDR3 is TGTGCCAGCAGTTTAAGAGATACGCAGTATTTT. Translating it yields CASSLRDTQYF. The full variable domain, in which reference TRBV28 and TRBJ2-3 provide the parts outside the CDR3, is DVKVTQSSRYLVKRTGEKVFLECVQDMDHENMFWYRQDPGLGLRLIYFSYDVKMKEKGDIPEGYSVSREKKERFSLILESASTNQTSMYLCASSLRDTQYFGPGTRLTVL.

This clonotype has a count of ten or more. The V and J genes are TRBV12-3 or TRBV12-4 and TRBJ1-3; D unresolved. Trimming took off 6 bases at V and 0 bases at J, with 12 bases between the two ends. This CDR3 region has 15 residues. CDR3 sequence: CASSDGLVSGNTIYF. The CDR3 nucleotides read TGTGCCAGCAGCGATGGACTGGTCTCTGGAAACACCATATATTTT.

In this sample, this clonotype turned up many times. The chain links TRBV5-1 to TRBJ2-3; 7 bases line up with TRBD2. Germline CDR1 is SGHRS and CDR2 is YFSETQ. V trimming: 3 bases; J trimming: 1 base; junction bases outside the gene matches: 5. The CDR3 contains 15 residues. CDR3 sequence reads: CASSSNGRGTDTQYF. The CDR3 nucleotides read TGCGCCAGCAGCTCGAATGGGAGGGGCACAGATACGCAGTATTTT.

This clonotype was detected ten times or more. V gene TRBV5-1 combines with J gene TRBJ1-1; tentative D call: TRBD1 (5 bases). Germline loops: CDR1 SGHRS, CDR2 YFSETQ. This CDR3 has 16 amino acids. The V end was cut by 0 bases, the J end by 6 bases, with 18 bases between. The CDR3 region has the DNA TGCGCCAGCAGCTTGGTTTCGGGGGTCGCGGCCGCTGAAGCTTTCTTT. Residues: CASSLVSGVAAAEAFF.

This clonotype is termed medium-sized. The V gene is TRBV13, the J gene TRBJ1-1; D gene unclear. Trimming took 7 bases from V and 1 from J, leaving 7 bases between them. Germline CDR1 is PRHDT and CDR2 is FYEKMQ (reference sequence). The CDR3 sequence is 12 residues long. CDR3 residues: CASKRANTEAFF. The CDR3 region has the DNA TGTGCCAGCAAAAGGGCGAACACTGAAGCTTTCTTT. The entire variable domain, with the rest obtained from reference TRBV13 and TRBJ1-1, is as follows: AAGVIQSPRHLIKEKRETATLKCYPIPRHDTVYWYQQGPGQDPQFLISFYEKMQSDKGSIPDRFSAQQFSDYHSELNMSSLELGDSALYFCASKRANTEAFFGQGTRLTVV.

A few counts support this clonotype. V gene TRBV11-2 combines with J gene TRBJ2-4; D is ambiguous. The V gene lost 0 bases and the J gene lost 6 bases, with 15 bases spanning the gap. This CDR3 contains 16 residues. CDR1 is SGHAT and CDR2 is FQNNGV in the germline V gene. CDR3 nucleotide sequence: TGTGCCAGCAGCTTAGATCTGGGGATCCGGGTAAACATTCAGTACTTC. Protein: CASSLDLGIRVNIQYF.

The chain combines TRBV7-6 with TRBJ2-1; TRBD2 matches 11 bases. The J segment lost 4 bases and the V segment lost 1 base, leaving 6 bases of the junction unmatched. Germline assignment: CDR1 SGHVS and CDR2 FNYEAQ. The CDR3 is 17 amino acids. The CDR3 DNA sequence: TGTGCCAGCAGCTTAGGCCTAGCGGGGGGTCAGTACAATGAGCAGTTCTTC. Translation: CASSLGLAGGQYNEQFF.

This clonotype is classed as medium-sized. The V and J genes are TRBV15 and TRBJ1-1, with a tentative D call TRBD1 (6 bases). The CDR3 has 15 amino acids. Germline V gene sequence: CDR1 LNHNV, CDR2 YYDKDF (reference sequence). Trimming stripped 5 bases from V and 5 bases from J, with 18 bases between. The CDR3: CATSPLGGAGTEAFF. DNA of the CDR3: TGTGCCACCAGCCCCCTGGGGGGGGCGGGTACTGAAGCTTTCTTT.

This clonotype has only a few counts. The V gene is TRBV11-2, the J gene TRBJ2-3; TRBD1 is a possible D gene (6 bases). The germline gives CDR1 SGHAT, CDR2 FQNNGV. With 6 bases removed from V and 4 bases from J, the gap between germline ends came to 8 bases. This CDR3 spans 12 amino acids. CDR3 nucleotide sequence: TGTGCCAGCAGGAGGGGGTCAGATACGCAGTATTTT. Translated: CASRRGSDTQYF. The full variable domain, in which reference TRBV11-2 and TRBJ2-3 provide the parts outside the CDR3, is EAGVAQSPRYKIIEKRQSVAFWCNPISGHATLYWYQQILGQGPKLLIQFQNNGVVDDSQLPKDRFSAERLKGVDSTLKIQPAKLEDSAVYLCASRRGSDTQYFGPGTRLTVL.

This clonotype occurred many times. CDR3 sequence reads: CASSLIGQGNEAFF. The CDR3 bases are TGTGCCAGCAGTTTAATTGGGCAGGGGAATGAAGCTTTCTTT. The chain couples TRBV27 to TRBJ1-1; perhaps TRBD1 as D (6 bases). The CDR3 runs 14 residues. Trimming pared 2 bases from V and 7 bases from J, leaving 14 bases between. The germline V gene encodes CDR1 MNHEY and CDR2 SMNVEV (reference sequence).